The entry that follows covers one TCR beta chain sequence. There is no known antigen for this receptor. Within one base of it there is no much larger clone, and no base qualities were kept. This sample stems from a study of OX40 agonist ivuxolimab in advanced cancers. For the wider study: Ivuxolimab was an agonistic, fully human IgG2 monoclonal antibody directed against OX40 (CD134), a costimulatory receptor. Intravenous ivuxolimab was administered to patients every 2 weeks at six dose levels: 0.01, 0.1, 0.3, 1.5, 3 and 10 mg/kg. Of the roughly 51 patients in dose escalation, some 20 had hepatocellular carcinoma, about 15 had melanoma, 9 had renal cell carcinoma and 9 had head and neck cancer. In the dose-escalation cohort, 70% to 90% of patients were male, and the mean age was 60 years with a range of roughly 20 to 80. Patients were allowed to have had prior anti-PD-1, anti-PD-L1 or anti-CTLA-4 therapy, and 40% to 45% of the dose-escalation patients had been treated with checkpoint inhibitors. Partial responses occurred in three dose-escalation patients, of whom one had hepatocellular carcinoma and two had cutaneous melanoma. Peripheral TCRbeta sequencing was intended to test whether TCR sequence diversity was altered and clonal T-cell expansion was caused by ivuxolimab. The paper reports the monotherapy dose-escalation portion (N of about 47 patients) of the phase I ivuxolimab trial.

Reading from cysteine to phenylalanine, the CDR3 counts 14 amino acids. Only the CDR3 DNA stays, 42 bases, in frame from base 1. The trim is 8 bases for V and 7 bases for J, with a gap of 17 bases between the germline ends. CDR1 and CDR2 were assigned from the germline V gene (reference sequence) as MNHNY and SVGAGI. Patients with a history of autoimmune disease or receiving systemic immunosuppression were excluded from the trial. Peripheral blood for TCR sequencing was drawn from every dose cohort at baseline, at cycle 4 day 1 and at cycle 7 day 1. The samples were drawn from a first-in-human, open-label, multicenter phase I dose-escalation trial of ivuxolimab. Adults with locally advanced or metastatic melanoma, renal cell, hepatocellular, or head and neck squamous cell carcinoma were enrolled in the trial. Before TCR sequencing, CD4+ T cells and CD8+ T cells from peripheral blood were sorted into separate populations.

To sequence the TCRbeta CDR3 region, genomic DNA was isolated from the sorted cells. The immunoSEQ Assay was used for sequencing of TCRbeta CDR3 regions. This is the immuneACCESS table as TCRdb keeps it, with only in-frame sequences that have V and J called. A part of the clones is gone; compared with another copy, unresolved V genes explain less than half, and the rest is unexplained. In all, the sample holds roughly 60,000 clones, and 85% to 95% of those were seen once. The biggest ten clones account for almost 0.45% of the sample. General findings and caveats noted by the study authors: After ivuxolimab, expanded clones were on average more numerous among CD8+ T cells than among CD4+ T cells. Clonal expansion of both CD4+ and CD8+ blood T cells was observed from baseline to week 6 at doses 0.1 to 3.0 mg/kg. The antigen specificity of the clonally expanded peripheral T cells was not determined. Low levels of normalized T-cell clonal expansion were also shown by some nonresponding patients. Partial responders in the 0.1-3.0 mg/kg groups had among the lowest normalized peripheral clonal expansion, especially among CD8+ T cells.

The sequencing used CD4+ or CD8+ T cells sorted from blood, collected in a trial of the OX40 agonist ivuxolimab. The chain joins TRBV6-6 to TRBJ1-4, with TRBD1 as a weak D call on 5 bases. This TCR derives from an adult with an advanced solid tumor such as melanoma, head and neck, liver or kidney cancer. Read as DNA, the sequence is TGTGCCAGCGTTGCCGGGACCCGAACTGAAAAACTGTTTTTT. This yields the protein CASVAGTRTEKLFF.